This T cell receptor beta chain was captured by sequencing in a study of blood T cells in healthy people across ages. CDR1 is MNHEY and CDR2 is SVGAGI in the germline V gene. The CDR3 covers 14 residues. Through a sample-barcoded 5' primer and a J-beta primer mix, a second PCR was run for 7 to 11 cycles. MiXCR, applied by TCRdb to the 5' RACE reads, yields one record per CDR3 protein. The sample has about 1.4 million distinct CDR3 sequences; 45% to 70% are singletons. The specimen was blood. The J gene is TRBJ2-5, the V gene TRBV6-5; 7 bases are shared with TRBD2. The assigned J gene may be wrong: the sequence end matches TRBJ2-7 better. The source of this sequence is a young man in good health. CDR3 DNA: TGTGCCAGCAGGGTGGGACTACAATCCGACGAGCAGTACTTC. Translation: CASRVGLQSDEQYF.